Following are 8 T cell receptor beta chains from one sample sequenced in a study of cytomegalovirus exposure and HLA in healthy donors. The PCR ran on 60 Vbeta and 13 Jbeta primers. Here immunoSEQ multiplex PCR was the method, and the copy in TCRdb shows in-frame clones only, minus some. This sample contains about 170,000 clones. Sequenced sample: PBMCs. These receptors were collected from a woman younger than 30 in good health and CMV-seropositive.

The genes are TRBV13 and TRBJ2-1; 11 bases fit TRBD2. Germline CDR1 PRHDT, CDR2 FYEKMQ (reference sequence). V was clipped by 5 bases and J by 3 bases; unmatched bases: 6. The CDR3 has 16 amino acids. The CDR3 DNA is TGTGCCAGCAGCAACGGACTAGCGGGCTTCTACAATGAGCAGTTCTTC. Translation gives CASSNGLAGFYNEQFF.

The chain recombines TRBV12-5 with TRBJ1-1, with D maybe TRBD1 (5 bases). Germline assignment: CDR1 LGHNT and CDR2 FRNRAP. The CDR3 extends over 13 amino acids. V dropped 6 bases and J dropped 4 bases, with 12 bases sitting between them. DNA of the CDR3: TGTGCTAGTGGCCTATCCGGGGGCACTGAAGCTTTCTTT. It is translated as CASGLSGGTEAFF.

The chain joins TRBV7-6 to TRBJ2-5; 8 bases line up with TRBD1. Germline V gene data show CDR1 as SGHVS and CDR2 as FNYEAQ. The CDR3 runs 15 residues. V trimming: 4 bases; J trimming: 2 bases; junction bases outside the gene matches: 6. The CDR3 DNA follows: TGTGCCAGCAGCTCAGGACAGGGAGCGCAAGAGACCCAGTACTTC. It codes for CASSSGQGAQETQYF. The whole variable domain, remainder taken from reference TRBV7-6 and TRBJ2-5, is GAGVSQSPRYKVTKRGQDVALRCDPISGHVSLYWYRQALGQGPEFLTYFNYEAQQDKSGLPNDRFSAERPEGSISTLTIQRTEQRDSAMYRCASSSGQGAQETQYFGPGTRLLVL.

The CDR3 nucleotides are TGCGCCAGCAGCCAGGTGGACTTGGTTACGCTCTCCGGGGAGCTGTTTTTT. This codes for CASSQVDLVTLSGELFF. The J gene is TRBJ2-2, the V gene TRBV4-1; D is possibly TRBD2 (5 bases). Trimming removed 3 bases from V and 6 bases from J, with 20 bases in between. The CDR3 is 17 residues long. Per germline, CDR1 MGHRA and CDR2 YSYEKL.

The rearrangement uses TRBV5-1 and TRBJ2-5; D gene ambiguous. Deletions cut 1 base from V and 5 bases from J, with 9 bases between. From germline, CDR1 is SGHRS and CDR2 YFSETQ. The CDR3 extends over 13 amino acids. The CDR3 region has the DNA TGCGCCAGCAGCTTGTCTACCGGGGAGACCCAGTACTTC. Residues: CASSLSTGETQYF.

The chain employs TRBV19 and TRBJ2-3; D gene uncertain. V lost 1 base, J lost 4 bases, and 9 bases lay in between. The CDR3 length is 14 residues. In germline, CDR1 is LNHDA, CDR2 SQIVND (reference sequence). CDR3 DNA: TGTGCCAGTAGTATAGGGTACACCGCAGATACGCAGTATTTT. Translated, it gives CASSIGYTADTQYF.

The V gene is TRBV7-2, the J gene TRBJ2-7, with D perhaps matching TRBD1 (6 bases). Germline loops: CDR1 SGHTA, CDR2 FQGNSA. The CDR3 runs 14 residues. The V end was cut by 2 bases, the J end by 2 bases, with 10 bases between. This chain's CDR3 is CASSLTAGAYEQYF. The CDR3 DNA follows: TGTGCCAGCAGCTTAACGGCAGGGGCCTACGAGCAGTACTTC.

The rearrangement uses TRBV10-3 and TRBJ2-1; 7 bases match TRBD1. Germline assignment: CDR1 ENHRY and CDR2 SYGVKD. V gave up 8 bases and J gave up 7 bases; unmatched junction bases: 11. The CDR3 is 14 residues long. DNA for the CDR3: TGTGCCATCGAAGGGGGCGCGGGTACGAATGAGCAGTTCTTC. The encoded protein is CAIEGGAGTNEQFF.